This TCR beta chain derives from a study of T cells after yellow fever vaccination (dated by TCRdb to between 2019 and 2020). The study in broad terms: Memory subsets (EM, EMRA, CM and Tscm) were sorted on a BD FACS Aria III using CD3, CD45RA, CCR7 and CD95 staining. Blood was collected at multiple timepoints before and after primary and secondary immunization, and bulk PBMC replicates and cell subsets were isolated. Memory subsets were sorted on days 0, 15 and 45 and at 18 months following primary vaccination, and on days 0, 15 and 45 following the 30-year booster. The SMART-Seq v4 Ultra Low Input RNA kit was used to prepare libraries from fractions with low cell numbers. Bulk TCR alpha and beta repertoires were sequenced longitudinally to track T-cell clones before and after primary and booster YFV17D yellow fever vaccination. The cohort comprised two healthy male donors, one aged 18 to 29 and one aged 30 to 40 years.

This clonotype was seen repeatedly, ten times or more. The sample holds no much larger clone one base away, and base qualities are not on file. In the paper's terms, the treatment or condition label means: live attenuated yellow fever vaccine strain. PBMCs were isolated from peripheral blood using a standard Ficoll-Paque protocol. For sorted memory subsets, RNA extraction was done with the RNeasy Micro Kit. Synthesis of TCR cDNA relied on 5'RACE template switching, a step that introduced a universal primer site along with unique molecular identifiers. cDNA synthesis was primed from both the TCR alpha and TCR beta constant segments. Libraries were amplified in two PCR steps, with sample barcodes and sequencing adapters added in the second step. Sequencing of libraries was performed on Illumina HiSeq 2500 (2x100 bp) or NovaSeq (2x150 bp). Turning to the authors' computational methods: Demultiplexing of reads and collapsing into UMI consensus sequences were performed with MIGEC, and V(D)J alignment was carried out with MiXCR. Clonotypes responding to the vaccine were identified with edgeR on replicate PBMC samples, with the criteria of FDR below 0.01 and a log2 fold change above 5 up to day 15. Bulk clonotypes were assigned CD4 or CD8 identity according to which sequenced CD4 or CD8 repertoire held them at higher abundance. To estimate how each clone was distributed across memory phenotypes, clonotype frequencies in memory subsets were weighted by the numbers of FACS-sorted cells. In TCRdb, the public reads were trimmed at Q25 with fastp and aligned with MiXCR, with productive beta chains retained. Each record represents a unique CDR3 protein, reported with the most common genes and DNA among its rows. TCRdb's processing, not the study's, gives the V and J calls here. The sample records about 5,800 distinct CDR3 sequences, 5% to 6.5% of which are singletons. The ten largest clones take up roughly 60% of the sample.

What the study reported, not specific to this receptor: Compared with the primary T-cell response, the secondary T-cell response was weaker but faster, peaking on day 5 rather than day 15. A small fraction of clonotypes showed up in both the CD4 and CD8 compartments, probably as a result of convergent recombination. After the booster, most of the clones that had expanded following primary vaccination were detected again (about 95% of CD4 and roughly 90% of CD8), which suggests that memory was broadly maintained. The study included only a couple of donors, which limits how far the findings can be generalized. Because abundant contaminating clonotypes from the bulk population could be contained in FACS-sorted repertoires, computational filtering was required. In the sorted memory subsets on day 0, nearly all of the vaccine-responding clonotypes fell below detection.

Sequences were derived from PBMCs, either bulk or a sorted T-cell subset (CD4+, CD8+, memory, or dextramer-sorted; not recorded which), sampled around 15 days after the first yellow fever vaccination. The clonotype was recovered from a man aged 18 to 29 who received the YFV17D yellow fever vaccine.

CDR3 reads: CASSLPGQGMSPYEQYV. The DNA is as follows: TGTGCCAGCAGTTTGCCGGGACAGGGGATGAGCCCCTACGAGCAGTACGTC. This chain is built from TRBV6-2 or TRBV6-3 and TRBJ2-7; 10 nucleotides in the junction match TRBD1. The germline V gene yields MNHEY for CDR1 and SVGEGT for CDR2. CDR3 length: 17 amino acids, cysteine to valine. Kept here is only the CDR3 DNA, which spans 51 bases and is read in frame from base 1. Trimmed from V: 4 bases; trimmed from J: 2 bases; junction bases lacking a gene match: 11.